This T cell receptor beta chain stems from a study of T-cell memory formation after mild COVID-19. The overall study: The study found TCR clusters largely donor specific. Study outcomes and limitations: Clones that contracted from day 15 to 85 had balanced CD4/CD8; later expanders were CD4+ biased. Clones that contracted clustered mainly in CM and EM if CD4+ and in EMRA if CD8+.

There are a few counts of this clonotype. The antigen is undetermined. Using constant-segment primers, 5'RACE produced TCR alpha and TCR beta cDNA libraries carrying sample barcodes and UMIs. MiXCR, run by TCRdb on the 5' RACE reads, gives a single entry per CDR3 protein. The sample records a few hundred thousand distinct CDR3 sequences, 16% being singletons. The CDR3 has 13 residues. Germline CDR1 and CDR2: MNHNY and SVGAGI (reference sequence). V was trimmed by 7 bases and J by 14 bases, leaving 22 bases between them. The clonotype was recovered from a man aged 18-30 years who had mild COVID-19 (a few samples of this study predate the infection). Cell type and time point are not known. The rearrangement links TRBV6-6 to TRBJ2-3; D is perhaps TRBD2 (6 bases). The material sequenced was PBMCs or a T cell subset sorted from them (not recorded which). Here the CDR3 reads CASTWLEAGSPYF. CDR3 bases: TGTGCCAGCACTTGGTTAGAGGCGGGGTCCCCGTATTTT.